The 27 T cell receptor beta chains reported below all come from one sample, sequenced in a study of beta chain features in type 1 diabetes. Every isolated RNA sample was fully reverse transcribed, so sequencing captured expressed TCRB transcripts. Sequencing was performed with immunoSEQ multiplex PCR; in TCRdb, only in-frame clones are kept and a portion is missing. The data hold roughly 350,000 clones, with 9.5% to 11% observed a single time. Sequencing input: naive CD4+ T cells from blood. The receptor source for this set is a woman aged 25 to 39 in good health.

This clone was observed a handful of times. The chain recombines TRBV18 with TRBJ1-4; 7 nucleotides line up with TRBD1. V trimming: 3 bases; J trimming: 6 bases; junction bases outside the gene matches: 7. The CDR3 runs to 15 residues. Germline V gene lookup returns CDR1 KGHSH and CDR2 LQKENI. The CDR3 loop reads CASSPRQGKDEKLFF. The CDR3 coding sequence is TGTGCCAGCTCACCTCGACAGGGAAAGGATGAAAAACTGTTTTTT. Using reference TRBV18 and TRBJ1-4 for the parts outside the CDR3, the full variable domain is NAGVMQNPRHLVRRRGQEARLRCSPMKGHSHVYWYRQLPEEGLKFMVYLQKENIIDESGMPKERFSAEFPKEGPSILRIQQVVRGDSAAYFCASSPRQGKDEKLFFGSGTQLSVL.

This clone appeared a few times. CDR3 nucleotide sequence: TGTGCCAGCAGTATCGCCGGGGGGTGGGGCAATCAGCCCCAGCATTTT. This codes for CASSIAGGWGNQPQHF. The J gene is TRBJ1-5, the V gene TRBV28; a weak D match, TRBD1 (5 bases). Germline CDR1 reads MDHEN; CDR2 reads SYDVKM. V dropped 5 bases and J dropped 2 bases, with 16 bases sitting between them. The CDR3 runs to 16 residues.

CDR3 nucleotides: TGTGCCTGGAGTGAGGTTCGGGGGAGTCCCAATGAGCAGTTCTTC. Its protein product is CAWSEVRGSPNEQFF. The rearrangement links TRBV30 to TRBJ2-1, with a possible D match to TRBD2 (6 bases). The germline V gene has CDR1 GTSNPN and CDR2 SVGIG (reference sequence). The CDR3 totals 15 residues. V was clipped by 1 base and J by 6 bases, with 16 bases between them.

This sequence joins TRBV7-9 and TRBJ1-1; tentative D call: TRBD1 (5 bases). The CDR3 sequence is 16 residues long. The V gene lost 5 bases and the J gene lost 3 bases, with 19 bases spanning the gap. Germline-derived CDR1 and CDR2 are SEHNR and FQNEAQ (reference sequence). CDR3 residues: CASSPQGRVGYTEAFF. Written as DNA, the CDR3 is TGTGCCAGCAGCCCTCAGGGTAGGGTCGGGTACACTGAAGCTTTCTTT.

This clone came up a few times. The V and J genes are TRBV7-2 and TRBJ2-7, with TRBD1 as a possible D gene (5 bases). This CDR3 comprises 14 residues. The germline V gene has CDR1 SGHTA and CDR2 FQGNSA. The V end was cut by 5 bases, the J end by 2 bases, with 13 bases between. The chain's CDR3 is CASSQGQGAYEQYF. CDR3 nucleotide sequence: TGTGCCAGCAGCCAAGGGCAGGGCGCCTACGAGCAGTACTTC.

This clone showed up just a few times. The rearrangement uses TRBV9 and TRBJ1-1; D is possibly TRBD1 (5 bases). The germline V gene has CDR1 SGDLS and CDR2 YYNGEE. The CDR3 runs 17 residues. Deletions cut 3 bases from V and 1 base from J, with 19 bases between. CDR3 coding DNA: TGTGCCAGCAGCGCTAGGGGCCCTGGGCAACCGAACACTGAAGCTTTCTTT. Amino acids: CASSARGPGQPNTEAFF. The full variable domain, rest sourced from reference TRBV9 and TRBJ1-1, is DSGVTQTPKHLITATGQRVTLRCSPRSGDLSVYWYQQSLDQGLQFLIQYYNGEERAKGNILERFSAQQFPDLHSELNLSSLELGDSALYFCASSARGPGQPNTEAFFGQGTRLTVV.

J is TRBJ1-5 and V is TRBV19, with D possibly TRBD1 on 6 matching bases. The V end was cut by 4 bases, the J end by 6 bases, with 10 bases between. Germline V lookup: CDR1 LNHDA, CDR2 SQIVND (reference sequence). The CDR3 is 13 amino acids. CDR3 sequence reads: CASSRGHGQPQHF. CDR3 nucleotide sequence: TGTGCCAGTAGTAGGGGGCATGGTCAGCCCCAGCATTTT.

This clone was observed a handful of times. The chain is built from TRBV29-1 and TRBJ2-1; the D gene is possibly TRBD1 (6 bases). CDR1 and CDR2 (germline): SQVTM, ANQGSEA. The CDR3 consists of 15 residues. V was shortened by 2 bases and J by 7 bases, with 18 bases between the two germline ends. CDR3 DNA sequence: TGCAGCGTTGAACTGATAGGGGGTCGAGGGAATGAGCAGTTCTTC. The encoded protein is CSVELIGGRGNEQFF.

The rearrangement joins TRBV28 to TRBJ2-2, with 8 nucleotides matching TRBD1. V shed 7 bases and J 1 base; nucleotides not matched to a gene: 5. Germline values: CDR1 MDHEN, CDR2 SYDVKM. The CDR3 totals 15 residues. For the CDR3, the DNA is TGTGCCAGCACCTCACAGGGGGGGAACACCGGGGAGCTGTTTTTT. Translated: CASTSQGGNTGELFF.

This chain's CDR3 is CASKTAAQETQYF. DNA of the CDR3: TGTGCCAGCAAGACGGCGGCCCAAGAGACCCAGTACTTC. The chain uses TRBV6-4 and TRBJ2-5; D unclear. V was clipped by 7 bases and J by 1 base, with 10 bases between them. From germline, CDR1 is MRHNA and CDR2 SNTAGT. The CDR3 consists of 13 residues.

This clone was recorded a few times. The DNA for the CDR3 is TGTGCCAGCAAGGGAGGGGCGGAGACCCAGTACTTC. This sequence encodes CASKGGAETQYF. This chain connects TRBV6-5 to TRBJ2-5; 7 bases are shared with TRBD2. The CDR3 spans 12 residues. V lost 7 bases to trimming and J lost 5 bases; unmatched junction nucleotides: 4. Germline assignment: CDR1 MNHEY and CDR2 SVGAGI.

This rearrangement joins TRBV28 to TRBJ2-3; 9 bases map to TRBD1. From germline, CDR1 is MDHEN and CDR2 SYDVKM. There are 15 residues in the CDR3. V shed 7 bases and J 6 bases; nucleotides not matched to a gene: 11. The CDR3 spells CASNIPQGAGDTQYF. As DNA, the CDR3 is TGTGCCAGCAACATCCCACAGGGGGCAGGTGATACGCAGTATTTT.

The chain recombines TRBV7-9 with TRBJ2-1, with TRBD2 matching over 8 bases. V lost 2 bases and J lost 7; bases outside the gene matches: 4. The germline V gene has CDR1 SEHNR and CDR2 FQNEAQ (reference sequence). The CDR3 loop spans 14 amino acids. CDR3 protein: CASSLSGSSNEQFF. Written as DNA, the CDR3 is TGTGCCAGCAGCTTAAGCGGGAGTTCGAATGAGCAGTTCTTC.

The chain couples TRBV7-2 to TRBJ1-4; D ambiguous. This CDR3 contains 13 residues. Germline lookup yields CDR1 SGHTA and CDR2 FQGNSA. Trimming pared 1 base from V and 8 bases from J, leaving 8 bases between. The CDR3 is CASSLEGAEKLFF. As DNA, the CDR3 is TGTGCCAGCAGCTTAGAGGGAGCGGAAAAACTGTTTTTT.

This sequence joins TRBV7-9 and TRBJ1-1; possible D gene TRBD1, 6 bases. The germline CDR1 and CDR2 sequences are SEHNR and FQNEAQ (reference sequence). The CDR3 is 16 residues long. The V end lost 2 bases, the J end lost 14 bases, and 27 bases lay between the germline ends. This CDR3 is CASSLMMNLRGAPTFF. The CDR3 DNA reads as TGTGCCAGCAGCTTAATGATGAACCTCAGGGGAGCCCCAACCTTCTTT.

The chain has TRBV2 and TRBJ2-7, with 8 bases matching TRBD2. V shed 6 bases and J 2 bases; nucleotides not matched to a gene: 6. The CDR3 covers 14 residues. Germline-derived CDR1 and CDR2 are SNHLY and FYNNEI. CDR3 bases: TGTGCCAGCAGGAACGAAGCGGGAGCCTACGAGCAGTACTTC. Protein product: CASRNEAGAYEQYF.

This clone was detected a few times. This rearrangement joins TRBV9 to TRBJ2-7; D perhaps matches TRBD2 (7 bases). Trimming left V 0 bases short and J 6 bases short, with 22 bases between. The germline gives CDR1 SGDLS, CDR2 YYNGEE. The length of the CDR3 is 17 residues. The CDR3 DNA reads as TGTGCCAGCAGCGTAGAATATGCGGGGGCCTCAGGCGCCGAGCAGTACTTC. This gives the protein CASSVEYAGASGAEQYF.

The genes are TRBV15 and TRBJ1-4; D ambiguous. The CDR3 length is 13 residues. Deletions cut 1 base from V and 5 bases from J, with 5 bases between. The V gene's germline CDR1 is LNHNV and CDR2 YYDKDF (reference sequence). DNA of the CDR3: TGTGCCACCAGCAGAGTCCGGAATGAAAAACTGTTTTTT. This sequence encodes CATSRVRNEKLFF.

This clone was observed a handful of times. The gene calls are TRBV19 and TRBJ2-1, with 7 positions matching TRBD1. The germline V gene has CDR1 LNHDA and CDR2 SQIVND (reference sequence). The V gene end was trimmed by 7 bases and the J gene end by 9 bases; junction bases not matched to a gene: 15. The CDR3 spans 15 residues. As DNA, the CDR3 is TGTGCCAGTAACCCCCGGGGTCAGGGGGAACGTGAGCAGTTCTTC. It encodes CASNPRGQGEREQFF. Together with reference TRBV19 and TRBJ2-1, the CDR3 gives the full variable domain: DGGITQSPKYLFRKEGQNVTLSCEQNLNHDAMYWYRQDPGQGLRLIYYSQIVNDFQKGDIAEGYSVSREKKESFPLTVTSAQKNPTAFYLCASNPRGQGEREQFFGPGTRLTVL.

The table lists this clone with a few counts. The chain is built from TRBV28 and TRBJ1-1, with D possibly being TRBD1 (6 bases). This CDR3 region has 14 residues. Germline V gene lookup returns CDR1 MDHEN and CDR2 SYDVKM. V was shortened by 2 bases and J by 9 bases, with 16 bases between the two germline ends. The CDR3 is CASSLSPPGGKAFF. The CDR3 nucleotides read TGTGCCAGCAGTTTAAGTCCCCCGGGGGGCAAAGCTTTCTTT.

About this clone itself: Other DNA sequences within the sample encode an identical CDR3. CDR3 amino acids: CSVGGLPYEQYF. The CDR3 DNA sequence: TGCAGCGTTGGAGGACTACCATACGAGCAGTACTTC. The gene calls are TRBV29-1 and TRBJ2-7; a possible D gene is TRBD2 (6 bases). V lost 4 bases, J lost 4 bases, and 11 bases lay in between. The CDR3 spans 12 residues. In germline, CDR1 is SQVTM, CDR2 ANQGSEA.

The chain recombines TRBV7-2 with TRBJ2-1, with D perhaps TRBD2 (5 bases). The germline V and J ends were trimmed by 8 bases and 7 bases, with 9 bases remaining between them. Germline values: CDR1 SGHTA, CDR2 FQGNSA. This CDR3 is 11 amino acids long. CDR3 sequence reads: CASGSFNEQFF. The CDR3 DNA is TGTGCCAGCGGGAGCTTTAATGAGCAGTTCTTC.

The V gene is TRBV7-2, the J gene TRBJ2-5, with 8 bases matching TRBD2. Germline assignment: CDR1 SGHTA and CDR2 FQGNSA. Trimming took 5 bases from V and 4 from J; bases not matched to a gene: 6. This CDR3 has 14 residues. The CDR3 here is CASSPGLATETQYF. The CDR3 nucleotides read TGTGCCAGCAGCCCTGGACTAGCCACAGAGACCCAGTACTTC.

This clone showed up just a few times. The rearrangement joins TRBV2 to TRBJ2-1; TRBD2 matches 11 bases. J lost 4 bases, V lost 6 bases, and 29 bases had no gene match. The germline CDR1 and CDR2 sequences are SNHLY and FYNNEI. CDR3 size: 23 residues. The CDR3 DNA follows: TGTGCCAGCAGGCATGGGACAGGGTCGAGGTTGGTAGCGGGAGGGCCGGAATACAATGAGCAGTTCTTC. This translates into CASRHGTGSRLVAGGPEYNEQFF. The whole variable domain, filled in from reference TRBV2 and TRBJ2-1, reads EPEVTQTPSHQVTQMGQEVILRCVPISNHLYFYWYRQILGQKVEFLVSFYNNEISEKSEIFDDQFSVERPDGSNFTLKIRSTKLEDSAMYFCASRHGTGSRLVAGGPEYNEQFFGPGTRLTVL.

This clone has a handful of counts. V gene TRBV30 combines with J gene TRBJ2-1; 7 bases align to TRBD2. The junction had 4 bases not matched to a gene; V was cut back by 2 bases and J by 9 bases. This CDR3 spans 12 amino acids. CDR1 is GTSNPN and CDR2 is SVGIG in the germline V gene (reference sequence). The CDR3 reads CAWSRLAGEQFF. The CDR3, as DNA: TGTGCCTGGAGTAGACTAGCCGGTGAGCAGTTCTTC.

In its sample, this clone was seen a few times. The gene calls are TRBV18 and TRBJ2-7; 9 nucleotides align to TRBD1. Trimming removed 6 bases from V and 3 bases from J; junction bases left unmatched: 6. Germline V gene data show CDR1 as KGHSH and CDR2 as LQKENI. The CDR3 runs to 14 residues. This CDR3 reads CASSRRDRDYEQYF. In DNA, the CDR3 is TGTGCCAGCTCGCGCCGGGACAGGGACTACGAGCAGTACTTC. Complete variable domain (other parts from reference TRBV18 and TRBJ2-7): NAGVMQNPRHLVRRRGQEARLRCSPMKGHSHVYWYRQLPEEGLKFMVYLQKENIIDESGMPKERFSAEFPKEGPSILRIQQVVRGDSAAYFCASSRRDRDYEQYFGPGTRLTVT.

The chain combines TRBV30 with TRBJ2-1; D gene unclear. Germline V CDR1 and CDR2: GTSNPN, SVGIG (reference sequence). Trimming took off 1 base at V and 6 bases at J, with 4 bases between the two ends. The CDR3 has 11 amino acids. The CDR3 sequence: CAWSASNEQFF. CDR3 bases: TGTGCCTGGAGTGCTAGCAATGAGCAGTTCTTC.